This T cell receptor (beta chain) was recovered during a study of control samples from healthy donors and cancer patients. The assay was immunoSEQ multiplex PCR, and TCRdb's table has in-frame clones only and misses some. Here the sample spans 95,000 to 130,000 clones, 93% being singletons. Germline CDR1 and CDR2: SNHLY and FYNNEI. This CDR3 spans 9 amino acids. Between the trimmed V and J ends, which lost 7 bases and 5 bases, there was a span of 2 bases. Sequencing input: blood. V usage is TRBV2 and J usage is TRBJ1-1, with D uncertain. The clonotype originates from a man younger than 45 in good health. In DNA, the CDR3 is TGTGCCAGCAATACTGAAGCTTTCTTT. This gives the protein CASNTEAFF.